These 28 T cell receptor beta chains share one sample of origin, sequenced in a study of early T cells in non-severe SARS-CoV-2 infection. TCRdb re-called the 5' RACE reads with MiXCR, one entry per CDR3 protein. The sample consists of about 26,000 distinct CDR3 sequences, approximately 4% of them appearing once. Sequencing was performed on whole blood. These receptors were collected from an adult who was a healthcare worker with PCR-confirmed SARS-CoV-2 infection or an uninfected control (not recorded which).

This clonotype occurred many times. The rearrangement uses TRBV5-1 and TRBJ2-5; D gene uncertain. Germline V CDR1 and CDR2: SGHRS, YFSETQ. The CDR3 has 13 residues. V was shortened by 5 bases and J by 5 bases, with 13 bases between the two germline ends. CDR3 DNA sequence: TGCGCCAGCAGTATTACAGTGAGCGAGACCCAGTACTTC. Encoded protein: CASSITVSETQYF.

This clonotype was counted at least ten times. The chain joins TRBV2 to TRBJ2-2, with TRBD1 matching 7 bases. Trimming took 7 bases from V and 8 from J; bases not matched to a gene: 10. The germline V gene has CDR1 SNHLY and CDR2 FYNNEI. This CDR3 contains 14 residues. CDR3 protein: CASKRDRESGELFF. The CDR3 bases are TGTGCCAGCAAACGAGACAGGGAGAGTGGGGAGCTGTTTTTT.

This chain links TRBV12-3 or TRBV12-4 with TRBJ2-2; 7 nucleotides match TRBD1. This CDR3 contains 15 residues. V lost 5 bases, J lost 1 base, and 4 bases stayed unmatched. This CDR3 reads CASSVTGMNTGELFF. In DNA, the CDR3 is TGTGCCAGCAGTGTGACAGGGATGAACACCGGGGAGCTGTTTTTT.

The V call is TRBV6-5, the J call TRBJ1-1; 7 nucleotides align to TRBD1. This CDR3 region has 13 residues. Trimming took 7 bases from V and 1 from J; bases not matched to a gene: 3. Germline V gene sequence: CDR1 MNHEY, CDR2 SVGAGI. CDR3 coding DNA: TGTGCCAGCACGCGACAGGGGAACACTGAAGCTTTCTTT. Its protein is CASTRQGNTEAFF.

Ten or more counts support this clonotype. V and J are TRBV7-9 and TRBJ2-1; the D gene could be TRBD1 or TRBD2 (6 bases each). The V gene's germline CDR1 is SEHNR and CDR2 FQNEAQ (reference sequence). The CDR3 runs to 16 residues. Trimming cost V 2 bases and J 6 bases, with 17 bases left between them. The CDR3 loop reads CASSLRGTKARNEQFF. CDR3 DNA sequence: TGTGCCAGCAGCTTACGGGGGACAAAGGCCCGCAATGAGCAGTTCTTC.

This clonotype was found many times. The chain uses TRBV10-3 and TRBJ1-2; tentative D call: TRBD1 (5 bases). Germline-derived CDR1 and CDR2 are ENHRY and SYGVKD. Trimming pared 1 base from V and 8 bases from J, leaving 11 bases between. The CDR3 runs to 13 residues. DNA of the CDR3: TGTGCCATCAGTGAGTGGGACGGGGCCGGCTACACCTTC. It encodes CAISEWDGAGYTF.

This clonotype counts as medium-sized. This chain connects TRBV19 to TRBJ1-5; D is ambiguous. The CDR3 extends over 15 amino acids. The germline V and J ends were trimmed by 4 bases and 0 bases, with 10 bases remaining between them. Germline V gene sequence: CDR1 LNHDA, CDR2 SQIVND (reference sequence). Here the CDR3 DNA reads TGTGCCAGTAGTAGGACGGGAGCTAGCAATCAGCCCCAGCATTTT. Its protein product is CASSRTGASNQPQHF.

This rearrangement joins TRBV7-9 to TRBJ2-3, with TRBD1 as a possible D gene (6 bases). The V gene's germline CDR1 is SEHNR and CDR2 FQNEAQ (reference sequence). Trimming removed 1 base at V and 9 bases at J, with 14 bases between. The CDR3 extends over 14 amino acids. The CDR3 coding sequence is TGTGCCAGCAGCTTAGAATCTACCGACAGGACGCAGTATTTT. The encoded protein is CASSLESTDRTQYF.

This clonotype is judged medium-sized. The chain joins TRBV12-3 or TRBV12-4 to TRBJ2-1, with D maybe TRBD2 (5 bases). The V and J ends lost 3 bases and 0 bases respectively, with 6 bases between them. The CDR3 consists of 14 residues. The CDR3 region is CASSFEGSYNEQFF. In nucleotides, the CDR3 is TGTGCCAGCAGTTTTGAGGGCTCCTACAATGAGCAGTTCTTC.

This clonotype was counted a few times. V is TRBV2 and J is TRBJ1-1; 10 nucleotides align to TRBD1. Germline CDR1 and CDR2: SNHLY and FYNNEI. The CDR3 covers 17 residues. The V and J ends lost 6 bases and 0 bases, in that order; junction bases with no gene match: 10. CDR3 in amino acids: CASRFPGQGPMNTEAFF. The CDR3 region has the DNA TGTGCCAGCAGGTTCCCGGGACAGGGGCCTATGAACACTGAAGCTTTCTTT.

This clonotype was counted only a few times. V usage is TRBV7-9 and J usage is TRBJ2-2; the D gene is possibly TRBD2 (5 bases). Trimming took 5 bases from V and 1 from J, leaving 8 bases between them. Looked up from germline, CDR1 is SEHNR and CDR2 is FQNEAQ (reference sequence). CDR3 length equals 14 residues. The CDR3 DNA follows: TGTGCCAGCAGCCCCCGGGAGAACACCGGGGAGCTGTTTTTT. Encoded protein: CASSPRENTGELFF.

In its sample, this clonotype was seen many times. The chain couples TRBV6-1 to TRBJ2-3; 9 bases fit TRBD1. Germline lookup yields CDR1 MNHNS and CDR2 SASEGT. V was clipped by 7 bases and J by 1 base; unmatched bases: 9. The CDR3 totals 16 residues. CDR3 coding DNA: TGTGCCAGCACGGTCACCGACAGGGGGGGCACAGATACGCAGTATTTT. Amino acid sequence: CASTVTDRGGTDTQYF.

The chain uses TRBV5-1 and TRBJ2-2; weak D call: TRBD2 (6 bases). V lost 1 base and J lost 2, with 9 bases in between. CDR1 is SGHRS and CDR2 is YFSETQ in the germline V gene. The length of the CDR3 is 15 residues. The DNA of the CDR3 is TGCGCCAGCAGCTTGAACGGGGGTAACACCGGGGAGCTGTTTTTT. Translating it yields CASSLNGGNTGELFF. The whole variable domain, remainder taken from reference TRBV5-1 and TRBJ2-2, is KAGVTQTPRYLIKTRGQQVTLSCSPISGHRSVSWYQQTPGQGLQFLFEYFSETQRNKGNFPGRFSGRQFSNSRSEMNVSTLELGDSALYLCASSLNGGNTGELFFGEGSRLTVL.

This clonotype was seen repeatedly, ten times or more. The rearrangement links TRBV20-1 to TRBJ2-3; tentative D call: TRBD1 (6 bases). The CDR3 is 15 residues long. Germline values: CDR1 DFQATT, CDR2 SNEGSKA (reference sequence). V lost 0 bases and J lost 8, with 18 bases in between. The CDR3 is CSARDARTAAATQYF. The CDR3 DNA is TGCAGTGCTAGAGATGCCCGGACAGCCGCAGCTACGCAGTATTTT.

This clonotype turned up a few times. The V call is TRBV5-1, the J call TRBJ2-3, with TRBD2 as a possible D gene (6 bases). The V end was cut by 3 bases, the J end by 0 bases, with 14 bases between. This CDR3 is built from 16 residues. The V gene's germline CDR1 is SGHRS and CDR2 YFSETQ. CDR3 protein: CASSSNSGTSTDTQYF. CDR3 coding DNA: TGCGCCAGCAGCTCCAATAGCGGAACTAGCACAGATACGCAGTATTTT.

The chain couples TRBV10-3 to TRBJ2-6; D remains ambiguous. Germline V lookup: CDR1 ENHRY, CDR2 SYGVKD. This CDR3 is 15 amino acids long. V lost 4 bases and J lost 6, with 13 bases in between. CDR3 nucleotides: TGTGCCATCAGTGGGACCGACGCCCCGGCCAACGTCCTGACTTTC. Protein product: CAISGTDAPANVLTF.

This clonotype has a count of ten or more. This rearrangement joins TRBV5-1 to TRBJ1-5; 7 bases agree with TRBD1. Germline CDR1 reads SGHRS; CDR2 reads YFSETQ. J gave up 2 bases and V 4 bases, and 6 bases lay outside the gene matches. This CDR3 contains 15 residues. CDR3 DNA: TGCGCCAGCAGCCCGGACGGACAGGGCAATCAGCCCCAGCATTTT. Amino acid sequence: CASSPDGQGNQPQHF.

The chain carries TRBV7-3 and TRBJ2-7; 8 nucleotides agree with TRBD2. The germline CDR1 and CDR2 sequences are SGHTA and FQGTGA. V was pared by 6 bases and J by 2 bases, with 9 bases of the junction left unmatched. CDR3 length: 15 amino acids. In DNA, the CDR3 is TGTGCCAGCAGTTTATACTCGGGACTAGCCTACGAGCAGTACTTC. Translating it yields CASSLYSGLAYEQYF.

In this sample, this clonotype turned up many times. The chain recombines TRBV11-2 with TRBJ2-1; D is unresolved. The CDR3 runs to 15 residues. Germline V CDR1 and CDR2: SGHAT, FQNNGV. The germline V and J ends were trimmed by 3 bases and 8 bases, with 17 bases remaining between them. DNA of the CDR3: TGTGCCAGCAGCTTGGATCCAGGAACTTGGGATGAGCAGTTCTTC. It codes for CASSLDPGTWDEQFF.

Ten or more counts support this clonotype. The rearrangement links TRBV6-4 to TRBJ2-3; tentative D call: TRBD1 (6 bases). V was cut by 3 bases and J by 2 bases, with 9 bases left in between. This CDR3 region has 14 residues. In germline, CDR1 is MRHNA, CDR2 SNTAGT. The CDR3 coding sequence is TGTGCCAGCAGTGAAGGGGGAACCACAGATACGCAGTATTTT. It codes for CASSEGGTTDTQYF.

In this sample, this clonotype turned up many times. The chain links TRBV5-1 to TRBJ2-3, with D hard to call. Germline V gene lookup returns CDR1 SGHRS and CDR2 YFSETQ. The CDR3 sequence is 12 residues long. V dropped 4 bases and J dropped 6 bases, with 9 bases sitting between them. For the CDR3, the DNA is TGCGCCAGCAGCGAACCGCCGGATACGCAGTATTTT. Amino acids: CASSEPPDTQYF.

This clonotype was seen at least ten times. This chain joins TRBV20-1 and TRBJ2-7; possible D gene TRBD1, 5 bases. The ends were cut back, 6 bases at V and 7 bases at J, with 16 bases in the middle. Germline values: CDR1 DFQATT, CDR2 SNEGSKA (reference sequence). The CDR3 runs to 12 residues. The chain's CDR3 is CSAAQGSGEQYF. The CDR3, as DNA: TGCAGTGCGGCTCAGGGTTCCGGGGAGCAGTACTTC.

This clonotype was seen at least ten times. This chain joins TRBV18 and TRBJ1-2; no clear D gene. The CDR3 loop spans 15 amino acids. With 2 bases removed from V and 4 bases from J, the gap between germline ends came to 14 bases. Germline loops: CDR1 KGHSH, CDR2 LQKENI. The CDR3 DNA sequence: TGTGCCAGCTCACCAGGATCGGGATTCTCCTATGGCTACACCTTC. Protein product: CASSPGSGFSYGYTF.

This clonotype came up many times. This chain links TRBV20-1 with TRBJ2-3; no reliable D call. CDR1 DFQATT and CDR2 SNEGSKA come from the germline V gene (reference sequence). CDR3 length: 15 amino acids. The V gene lost 1 base and the J gene lost 0 bases, with 11 bases spanning the gap. CDR3 DNA sequence: TGCAGTGCTAGAGTCTTTATCCTTAGCACAGATACGCAGTATTTT. Translation: CSARVFILSTDTQYF.

This clonotype was seen a handful of times. The V and J genes are TRBV20-1 and TRBJ1-4; 8 bases fit TRBD1. Germline V gene sequence: CDR1 DFQATT, CDR2 SNEGSKA (reference sequence). This CDR3 contains 16 residues. Losses at the gene ends were 0 bases for V and 4 bases for J; bases not matched to a gene: 7. Here the CDR3 DNA reads TGCAGTGCTAGAGAGGGGACAGGCTTGATTAATGAAAAACTGTTTTTT. Protein sequence: CSAREGTGLINEKLFF.

This clonotype was counted many times. V gene TRBV7-9 combines with J gene TRBJ2-1, with TRBD2 matching 9 bases. CDR3 length: 16 amino acids. V trimming: 3 bases; J trimming: 0 bases; junction bases outside the gene matches: 3. The V gene's germline CDR1 is SEHNR and CDR2 FQNEAQ (reference sequence). The CDR3 bases are TGTGCCAGCAGCTTGACTAGCGGCTACTCCTACAATGAGCAGTTCTTC. Translating gives CASSLTSGYSYNEQFF.

This clonotype was picked up a small number of times. The chain has TRBV12-3 or TRBV12-4 and TRBJ2-3; the D call may be TRBD1 or TRBD2 (5 bases each). The CDR3 is made up of 16 amino acids. Trimming left V 5 bases short and J 0 bases short, with 15 bases between. Here the CDR3 DNA reads TGTGCCAGCAGTCCGAATACCCGGGGCAGCACAGATACGCAGTATTTT. This codes for CASSPNTRGSTDTQYF.

This clonotype has at least ten counts. The chain couples TRBV20-1 to TRBJ1-2; D is unresolved. Germline V gene lookup returns CDR1 DFQATT and CDR2 SNEGSKA (reference sequence). This CDR3 has 14 amino acids. Trimming took 0 bases from V and 6 from J, leaving 14 bases between them. The CDR3 is CSARDRFGLDGYTF. The CDR3 DNA is TGCAGTGCTAGAGATAGATTCGGTCTGGATGGCTACACCTTC.